The 6 T cell receptor beta chains below were found in one sample sequenced in a study of blood T cell repertoires in COVID-19 (dated by TCRdb to the early 2020s). Library preparation employed the immunoSEQ multiplex PCR assay. TCRdb retrieved this table from immuneACCESS and kept in-frame rearrangements only. Not all clones are present; in checked studies, unresolved V genes account for under half, and no reason is known for the remainder. Here the sample has around 390,000 clones; around nine tenths occur a single time. Together, the top ten hold roughly a tenth of the sample. The sequenced sample was PBMCs or T cells enriched from blood (not recorded which). The source is a woman in her 50s who had recovered from COVID-19.

This chain links TRBV6-5 with TRBJ2-4, with 7 bases that match TRBD2. The CDR3 has 13 amino acids. V was pared by 6 bases and J by 8 bases, with 7 bases of the junction left unmatched. Germline assignment: CDR1 MNHEY and CDR2 SVGAGI. This CDR3 is CASSDGGLDIQYF. CDR3 coding DNA: TGTGCCAGCAGCGACGGGGGGTTGGACATTCAGTACTTC.

The chain combines TRBV27 with TRBJ2-7; the D is unclear. Germline loops: CDR1 MNHEY, CDR2 SMNVEV (reference sequence). The CDR3 runs 14 residues. With 3 bases removed from V and 2 bases from J, the gap between germline ends came to 11 bases. The CDR3 DNA reads as TGTGCCAGCAGTTTGGTTTCTTCAGCCTACGAGCAGTACTTC. Translation gives CASSLVSSAYEQYF.

The chain has TRBV11-2 and TRBJ1-3; D is unresolved. Germline V gives CDR1 SGHAT, CDR2 FQNNGV. The CDR3 is 14 amino acids. V gave up 4 bases and J gave up 3 bases, with 10 bases separating them. Written as DNA, the CDR3 is TGTGCCAGCAGCTCCCTCCCTAATGGAAACACCATATATTTT. This translates into CASSSLPNGNTIYF. The full variable domain, its missing parts supplied by reference TRBV11-2 and TRBJ1-3, is EAGVAQSPRYKIIEKRQSVAFWCNPISGHATLYWYQQILGQGPKLLIQFQNNGVVDDSQLPKDRFSAERLKGVDSTLKIQPAKLEDSAVYLCASSSLPNGNTIYFGEGSWLTVV.

This clone was seen only once. This rearrangement joins TRBV5-8 to TRBJ1-4, with TRBD1 as a possible D gene (5 bases). The V and J ends lost 4 bases and 11 bases respectively, with 12 bases between them. CDR1 is SGHTS and CDR2 is YDEGEE in the germline V gene. The CDR3 consists of 12 residues. The CDR3 DNA reads as TGTGCCAGCAGCATAAACCGGGGGAAACTGTTTTTT. Translated: CASSINRGKLFF.

The chain uses TRBV9 and TRBJ2-7, with a weak D call TRBD1 (6 bases). Trimming took off 5 bases at V and 5 bases at J, with 17 bases between the two ends. In germline, CDR1 is SGDLS, CDR2 YYNGEE. CDR3 size: 14 residues. The CDR3 nucleotides read TGTGCCAGCAGTCTTAGTGACAGGCCCCACGAGCAGTACTTC. Residues: CASSLSDRPHEQYF.

This sequence joins TRBV29-1 and TRBJ1-1; 7 nucleotides agree with TRBD1. J lost 5 bases, V lost 7 bases, and 7 bases had no gene match. The CDR3 extends over 12 amino acids. The V gene's germline CDR1 is SQVTM and CDR2 ANQGSEA. The CDR3 DNA follows: TGCAGCGCCGAAACAGGGGAAACTGAAGCTTTCTTT. This encodes CSAETGETEAFF.